Shown below are 7 T cell receptor beta chains from a single sample sequenced in a study of shared clonotypes between healthy human individuals. Clones were read by immunoSEQ multiplex PCR, and TCRdb kept only the in-frame ones, dropping some. The sample has about 1 million clones, around 75% seen once. Input material: memory CD4+ T cells sorted from blood. Subset: CD45RA-negative fraction. Receptors originate from a man aged 18-30 years in good health.

Regarding this clone: A far larger clone is off by one base, so a read error is likely. Other DNA variants within this sample encode the same CDR3. The V call is TRBV18, the J call TRBJ1-1, with 8 bases that match TRBD1. The germline gives CDR1 KGHSH, CDR2 LQKENI. The CDR3 extends over 13 amino acids. V lost 4 bases, J lost 3 bases, and 1 base stayed unmatched. The CDR3 nucleotides read TGTGCCAGCTCACAGGACAGGGACACTGAAGCTTTCTTT. The encoded protein is CASSQDRDTEAFF.

The chain uses TRBV2 and TRBJ2-1; tentative D call: TRBD1 (6 bases). V shed 8 bases and J shed 10 bases, with 18 bases lying between them. The length of the CDR3 is 13 residues. Germline V gene lookup returns CDR1 SNHLY and CDR2 FYNNEI. In DNA, the CDR3 is TGTGCCAGCGGTAGACAGGTCCTCAGCGAGCAGTTCTTC. This translates into CASGRQVLSEQFF.

This clone was counted only a few times. This chain links TRBV6-5 with TRBJ1-2; TRBD1 matches 7 bases. The germline gives CDR1 MNHEY, CDR2 SVGAGI. CDR3 length equals 14 residues. J lost 4 bases, V lost 4 bases, and 6 bases had no gene match. The CDR3: CASSSGQQVYGYTF. Written as DNA, the CDR3 is TGTGCCAGCAGTTCGGGACAGCAGGTCTATGGCTACACCTTC.

The chain is built from TRBV13 and TRBJ2-7; D remains ambiguous. Per the germline V gene, CDR1 is PRHDT and CDR2 is FYEKMQ (reference sequence). The CDR3 has 13 residues. V gave up 3 bases and J gave up 4 bases, with 10 bases separating them. The CDR3 DNA follows: TGTGCCAGCAGCTTTCGGTGGCGGTACGAGCAGTACTTC. Its translation: CASSFRWRYEQYF.

This clone occurred a few times. The genes are TRBV10-3 and TRBJ1-3; D perhaps matches TRBD1 (5 bases). Trimming cost V 3 bases and J 6 bases, with 9 bases left between them. Germline V gene data show CDR1 as ENHRY and CDR2 as SYGVKD. This CDR3 region has 13 residues. The CDR3 nucleotides read TGTGCCATCAGTGAAGGAGGGGCAAACACCATATATTTT. Residues: CAISEGGANTIYF.

The rearrangement joins TRBV6-5 to TRBJ1-1; TRBD1 matches 8 bases. The CDR3 sequence is 14 residues long. The trim removed 2 bases at V and 3 bases at J, leaving 2 bases unmatched. Germline V gene lookup returns CDR1 MNHEY and CDR2 SVGAGI. Here the CDR3 reads CASSYGDRYTEAFF. The DNA for the CDR3 is TGTGCCAGCAGTTACGGGGACAGGTACACTGAAGCTTTCTTT.

This chain links TRBV29-1 with TRBJ1-2; the match to TRBD1 covers 8 bases. J gave up 3 bases and V 6 bases, and 3 bases lay outside the gene matches. CDR3 length equals 12 residues. The germline V gene has CDR1 SQVTM and CDR2 ANQGSEA. The CDR3 here is CSVGQGHYGYTF. In DNA form, the CDR3 reads TGCAGCGTCGGACAGGGTCACTATGGCTACACCTTC.